This T cell receptor beta chain emerged from a study of technical replicates of blood from a handful of donors. The germline V gene has CDR1 SGHRS and CDR2 YFSETQ. V shed 0 bases and J shed 2 bases, with 16 bases lying between them. The length of the CDR3 is 17 residues. TCRdb's copy holds only in-frame clones and misses some; the assay was immunoSEQ multiplex PCR. The sample contains about 88,000 clones, around 92% of which appear only once. The TCR sequence derives from a human donor in good health. Sequencing input: T cells isolated from PBMCs. V gene TRBV5-1 combines with J gene TRBJ2-3; possibly TRBD2 for D (6 bases). CDR3 sequence reads: CASSLGEGGAYTDTQYF. The CDR3 nucleotides read TGCGCCAGCAGCTTGGGCGAAGGCGGGGCGTACACAGATACGCAGTATTTT.